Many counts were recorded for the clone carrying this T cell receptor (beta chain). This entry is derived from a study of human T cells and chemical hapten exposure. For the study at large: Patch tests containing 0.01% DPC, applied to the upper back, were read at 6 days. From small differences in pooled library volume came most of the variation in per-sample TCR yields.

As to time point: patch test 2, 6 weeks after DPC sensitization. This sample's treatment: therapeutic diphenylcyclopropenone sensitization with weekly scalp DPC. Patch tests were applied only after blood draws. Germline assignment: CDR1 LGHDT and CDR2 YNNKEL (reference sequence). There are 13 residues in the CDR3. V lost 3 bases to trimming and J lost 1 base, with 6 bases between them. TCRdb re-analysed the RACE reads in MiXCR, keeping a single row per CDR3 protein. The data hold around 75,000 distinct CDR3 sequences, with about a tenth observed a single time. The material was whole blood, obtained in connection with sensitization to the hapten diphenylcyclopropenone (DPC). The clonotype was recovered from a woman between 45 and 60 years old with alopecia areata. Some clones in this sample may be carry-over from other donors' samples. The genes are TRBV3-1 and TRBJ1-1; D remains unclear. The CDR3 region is CASSHERNTEAFF. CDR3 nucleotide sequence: TGTGCCAGCAGCCACGAAAGGAACACTGAAGCTTTCTTT.